This TCR beta chain was identified in a study of cytomegalovirus exposure and HLA in healthy donors. The wider study: An early data release held approximately 80 million unique TCRs from HLA-typed donors. Study observations and caveats: Among TCR sequences, most were rare, though some public TCRs appeared in many donors.

A note on this clone: What it binds is unknown.

This CDR3 spans 13 amino acids. V trimming: 2 bases; J trimming: 8 bases; junction bases outside the gene matches: 2. Germline values: CDR1 MNHEY, CDR2 SVGAGI. PCR primers comprised 60 Vbeta and 13 Jbeta primers. The assay was immunoSEQ multiplex PCR, and TCRdb's table has in-frame clones only and misses some. This sample has approximately 190,000 clones, with roughly 80% found just once. V is TRBV6-5 and J is TRBJ2-1, with 8 bases that match TRBD1. The clonotype comes from a woman aged 18 to 35 in good health and CMV-seronegative. Input material: PBMCs. The CDR3, as DNA: TGTGCCAGCAGTTACGGCAGGGGGCATGAGCAGTTCTTC. Residues: CASSYGRGHEQFF.